The source of this T cell receptor (beta chain) is a study of cytomegalovirus exposure and HLA in healthy donors. Points from the study as a whole: The investigators catalogued 150 to 200 TCR beta chains as cytomegalovirus-associated. Across donors, most TCRs were seen rarely, yet some public ones were widespread. Subsequent analysis of the roughly 120 validation repertoires found a tendency for first-cohort TCR clusters to co-occur.

Using immunoSEQ multiplex PCR, the repertoire was profiled, and TCRdb retains in-frame clones only, with some absent. The sample has roughly 260,000 clones; just under 90% are singletons. On this clone itself: No antigen is known for it.

Germline CDR1 is MDHEN and CDR2 is SYDVKM. Germline trimming cut 6 bases from V and 5 bases from J; bases unmatched to any gene: 8. This CDR3 has 16 amino acids. Sequencing used PBMCs. The V call is TRBV28, the J call TRBJ1-4; 11 bases line up with TRBD1. The sequence derives from a man in his late teens or twenties in good health and CMV-seronegative. In DNA, the CDR3 is TGTGCCAGCAGCCCAATCGGGACAGGGGGGAATGAAAAACTGTTTTTT. Its protein product is CASSPIGTGGNEKLFF.